The 21 T cell receptor beta chains below all came from one sample that was sequenced in a study of long-term antiretroviral therapy in people with HIV. The run of the v3.0 immunoSEQ assay was at survey level. Profiled with immunoSEQ multiplex PCR; TCRdb holds only in-frame clones, not every one. Of several thousand clones in the sample, under 80% were seen once. The sample here was unsorted PBMCs, taken 0.5 years before starting antiretroviral therapy. These receptors all come from a man in his forties with HIV.

J is TRBJ2-7 and V is TRBV30; D could derive from TRBD1 or TRBD2 (5 bases each). V was clipped by 3 bases and J by 2 bases, with 14 bases between them. Germline V gene data show CDR1 as GTSNPN and CDR2 as SVGIG (reference sequence). The length of the CDR3 is 14 residues. CDR3 bases: TGTGCCTGGAGCCGACCGGGGCGAACCTACGAGCAGTACTTC. Its protein is CAWSRPGRTYEQYF.

Points on this clone: One end of the junction varies from germline; a read error may be responsible. The J gene is TRBJ1-2, the V gene TRBV6-5; no reliable D call. The V gene's germline CDR1 is MNHEY and CDR2 SVGAGI. The CDR3 extends over 14 amino acids. For the CDR3, the DNA is TGTGCCATCAGTGAGGCTCCGAATAACTATGGCTACACCTTC. Protein product: CAISEAPNNYGYTF.

This chain links TRBV6-4 with TRBJ1-6; 11 nucleotides agree with TRBD1. V gave up 2 bases and J gave up 10 bases; unmatched junction bases: 1. Per the germline V gene, CDR1 is MRHNA and CDR2 is SNTAGT. The CDR3 covers 14 residues. The DNA for the CDR3 is TGTGCCAGCAGTGACCGGGACAGGGGGTCACCCCTCCACTTT. Its translation: CASSDRDRGSPLHF.

This chain uses TRBV30 with TRBJ2-1, with D maybe TRBD2 (5 bases). Trimming took off 2 bases at V and 1 base at J, with 9 bases between the two ends. The CDR3 length is 14 residues. Germline loops: CDR1 GTSNPN, CDR2 SVGIG (reference sequence). The CDR3: CAWSPGGSYNEQFF. The CDR3 DNA reads as TGTGCCTGGAGTCCCGGCGGGTCCTACAATGAGCAGTTCTTC. Supplemented by reference TRBV30 and TRBJ2-1, the full variable domain reads SQTIHQWPATLVQPVGSPLSLECTVEGTSNPNLYWYRQAAGRGLQLLFYSVGIGQISSEVPQNLSASRPQDRQFILSSKKLLLSDSGFYLCAWSPGGSYNEQFFGPGTRLTVL.

This sequence joins TRBV19 and TRBJ2-2, with unresolved D. CDR1 and CDR2 from the germline V gene are LNHDA and SQIVND (reference sequence). V was cut by 1 base and J by 0 bases, with 6 bases left in between. The CDR3 spans 15 residues. For the CDR3, the DNA is TGTGCCAGTAGTATAGTGCCCGCGAACACCGGGGAGCTGTTTTTT. It encodes CASSIVPANTGELFF. Full variable domain (rest looked up from reference TRBV19 and TRBJ2-2): DGGITQSPKYLFRKEGQNVTLSCEQNLNHDAMYWYRQDPGQGLRLIYYSQIVNDFQKGDIAEGYSVSREKKESFPLTVTSAQKNPTAFYLCASSIVPANTGELFFGEGSRLTVL.

This chain joins TRBV27 and TRBJ2-7, with TRBD1 matching 9 bases. The germline gives CDR1 MNHEY, CDR2 SMNVEV (reference sequence). Germline trimming cut 6 bases from V and 2 bases from J; bases unmatched to any gene: 5. CDR3 length equals 14 residues. Here the CDR3 reads CASRRRQGAYEQYF. CDR3 nucleotides: TGTGCCAGCAGACGCCGACAGGGGGCCTACGAGCAGTACTTC.

The chain joins TRBV9 to TRBJ1-2; maybe TRBD1 (5 bases). The V and J ends lost 0 bases and 3 bases respectively, with 12 bases between them. The CDR3 sequence is 15 residues long. The germline gives CDR1 SGDLS, CDR2 YYNGEE. The CDR3 DNA reads as TGTGCCAGCAGCGTAGCTACAAGGGGCTACTATGGCTACACCTTC. It yields the protein CASSVATRGYYGYTF. Complete variable domain (other parts from reference TRBV9 and TRBJ1-2): DSGVTQTPKHLITATGQRVTLRCSPRSGDLSVYWYQQSLDQGLQFLIQYYNGEERAKGNILERFSAQQFPDLHSELNLSSLELGDSALYFCASSVATRGYYGYTFGSGTRLTVV.

The chain has TRBV28 and TRBJ2-3; 11 bases map to TRBD2. Germline CDR1 reads MDHEN; CDR2 reads SYDVKM. This CDR3 contains 15 residues. V was pared by 3 bases and J by 4 bases, with 3 bases of the junction left unmatched. The CDR3 sequence: CASSFSGGAADTQYF. The CDR3 coding sequence is TGTGCCAGCAGTTTTAGCGGGGGGGCCGCAGATACGCAGTATTTT.

This clone came up a few times. The chain joins TRBV5-4 to TRBJ1-2; no clear D. CDR1 is SGHNT, CDR2 YYREEE, per germline (reference sequence). Trimming pared 4 bases from V and 5 bases from J, leaving 18 bases between. There are 15 residues in the CDR3. CDR3 sequence: CASSPQIGLEYGYTF. The CDR3 nucleotides are TGTGCCAGCAGCCCCCAAATCGGGTTAGAATATGGCTACACCTTC.

V usage is TRBV27 and J usage is TRBJ1-4, with D maybe TRBD1 (6 bases). Germline V gene data show CDR1 as MNHEY and CDR2 as SMNVEV (reference sequence). With 4 bases removed from V and 10 bases from J, the gap between germline ends came to 16 bases. The CDR3 is 14 residues long. The CDR3 is CASSSGRGAGKLFF. In DNA form, the CDR3 reads TGTGCCAGCAGTTCCGGCAGGGGCGCCGGAAAACTGTTTTTT.

A few counts support this clone. The genes are TRBV6-1 and TRBJ1-5, with TRBD1 as a possible D gene (6 bases). There are 17 residues in the CDR3. Per the germline V gene, CDR1 is MNHNS and CDR2 is SASEGT. V lost 2 bases, J lost 0 bases, and 14 bases lay in between. The CDR3 region is CASSEWGPHLSNQPQHF. The CDR3 nucleotides are TGTGCCAGCAGTGAATGGGGGCCACATCTTAGCAATCAGCCCCAGCATTTT.

V usage is TRBV11-2 and J usage is TRBJ2-7, with a possible D match to TRBD2 (5 bases). Trimming removed 5 bases at V and 4 bases at J, with 15 bases between. CDR1 and CDR2 (germline): SGHAT, FQNNGV. The CDR3 extends over 14 amino acids. The CDR3 bases are TGTGCCAGCAGCCTGGCGGGCGTTCATTACGAGCAGTACTTC. Its protein is CASSLAGVHYEQYF.

Comments on this clone: Additional DNA sequences in this sample encode the identical CDR3. This rearrangement joins TRBV30 to TRBJ1-5; 8 nucleotides line up with TRBD1. Germline lookup yields CDR1 GTSNPN and CDR2 SVGIG (reference sequence). The CDR3 spans 13 residues. V was clipped by 3 bases and J by 6 bases; unmatched bases: 4. The CDR3 here is CAWSGQGGQPQHF. In DNA form, the CDR3 reads TGTGCCTGGAGCGGACAGGGAGGTCAGCCCCAGCATTTT. The variable domain in full, completed from reference TRBV30 and TRBJ1-5, reads SQTIHQWPATLVQPVGSPLSLECTVEGTSNPNLYWYRQAAGRGLQLLFYSVGIGQISSEVPQNLSASRPQDRQFILSSKKLLLSDSGFYLCAWSGQGGQPQHFGDGTRLSIL.

The chain couples TRBV6-1 to TRBJ2-7; no clear D. CDR3 size: 14 residues. The ends were cut back, 0 bases at V and 2 bases at J, with 8 bases in the middle. Germline V gene sequence: CDR1 MNHNS, CDR2 SASEGT. Here the CDR3 reads CASSEAGSTYEQYF. The CDR3 nucleotides read TGTGCCAGCAGTGAAGCAGGCAGTACCTACGAGCAGTACTTC.

The V call is TRBV2, the J call TRBJ2-7; D not resolved. This CDR3 is built from 11 residues. Germline lookup yields CDR1 SNHLY and CDR2 FYNNEI. Trimming took 6 bases from V and 12 from J, leaving 15 bases between them. The CDR3 DNA reads TGTGCCAGCAGCGATTCCAGAATGGTGTACTTC. Translated: CASSDSRMVYF.

The rearrangement links TRBV7-6 to TRBJ2-7; D assignment may be TRBD1 or TRBD2 (5 bases each). Germline V gives CDR1 SGHVS, CDR2 FNYEAQ. The V end lost 0 bases, the J end lost 6 bases, and 15 bases lay between the germline ends. The CDR3 is 15 amino acids. This chain's CDR3 is CASSLAGVQGAEQYF. CDR3 nucleotide sequence: TGTGCCAGCAGCTTAGCGGGGGTGCAGGGAGCCGAGCAGTACTTC.

This clone was counted a few times. The chain employs TRBV10-2 and TRBJ2-7; D ambiguous. Germline V gene data show CDR1 as WSHSY and CDR2 as SAAADI. This CDR3 is built from 11 residues. V gave up 10 bases and J gave up 3 bases, with 10 bases separating them. Here the CDR3 reads CAILSDYEQYF. DNA of the CDR3: TGCGCCATCCTATCGGACTACGAGCAGTACTTC.

This sequence joins TRBV28 and TRBJ2-3, with 7 bases fitting TRBD2. V trimming: 8 bases; J trimming: 2 bases; junction bases outside the gene matches: 4. Germline loops: CDR1 MDHEN, CDR2 SYDVKM. This CDR3 is 13 amino acids long. CDR3 in amino acids: CASGSGATDTQYF. Here the CDR3 DNA reads TGTGCCAGCGGCAGCGGGGCCACAGATACGCAGTATTTT.

This chain connects TRBV28 to TRBJ1-6; no definite D call. V shed 5 bases and J shed 6 bases, with 8 bases lying between them. This CDR3 has 13 amino acids. Germline V gives CDR1 MDHEN, CDR2 SYDVKM. CDR3 region: CASSPPLNSPLHF. The CDR3 nucleotides are TGTGCCAGCAGTCCCCCTCTTAATTCACCCCTCCACTTT.

The chain joins TRBV11-1 to TRBJ2-7; no clear D gene. The CDR3 is made up of 15 amino acids. V was cut by 5 bases and J by 0 bases, with 14 bases left in between. Germline CDR1 is SGHAT and CDR2 is FQDESV (reference sequence). Here the CDR3 reads CASSMQTDTSYEQYF. CDR3 bases: TGTGCCAGCAGCATGCAGACTGATACCTCCTACGAGCAGTACTTC.

The chain uses TRBV11-2 and TRBJ2-3, with TRBD2 matching over 12 bases. Germline V gene lookup returns CDR1 SGHAT and CDR2 FQNNGV. After removal of 4 bases from V and 2 bases from J, the junction contained 4 bases not matched to a gene. The CDR3 extends over 16 amino acids. CDR3 loop: CASSSLAGGNTDTQYF. The CDR3 region has the DNA TGTGCCAGCAGCTCCCTAGCGGGGGGGAACACAGATACGCAGTATTTT.